This T cell receptor (beta chain) was retrieved from a study of blood T cells in healthy people across ages (dated by TCRdb to between 2015 and 2017). In the study overall: In model experiments, template switching captured roughly one uniquely barcoded TCR beta cDNA molecule for every two T cells. Two additional independent replicas of 1 million unique cDNA reads from the same blood draw were analyzed for two donors (one aged 18 to 30 and one aged 80 or older). To track age-related changes in TCR beta repertoire diversity, the study relied on deep sequencing normalized with unique cDNA molecular identifiers. The donors were split into four age groups: young (average about 16 years), middle-aged (39), aged (around 67) and long-lived (roughly 77).

The paper as a whole reports these results and caveats: Estimates of total diversity based on one million sequenced T cells were considered lower bounds and underestimates. There was a strong correlation between observed TCR beta diversity and the percentage of naive T cells measured by flow cytometry. Donor CMV infection status was unknown, potentially confounding age-related changes in expanded clonotypes. Because profiling used bulk unsorted PBMCs, naive and antigen-experienced compartments could not be compared conclusively. The long-lived group showed more naive CD4+ T cells, fewer expanded clones and increased TCR diversity than the aged group, suggesting age selection. Observed TCR beta diversity per million T cells fell roughly linearly with age, and a significant reduction was already apparent by age approximately 40.

The CDR3 spans 14 residues, from the cysteine through the phenylalanine. CDR3 DNA only is kept here, 42 bases in frame from base 1. V is clipped by 4 bases and J by 0 bases, and the sequence between their germline boundaries is 9 bases long. CDR1 and CDR2 are drawn from the germline V gene (reference sequence): GTSNPN, SVGIG. Donors were 39 systemically healthy Caucasian individuals from Russia aged roughly 6 to 95 years. Each donor gave ten milliliters of peripheral blood, drawn into EDTA-treated Vacutainer tubes. Ficoll-Paque density-gradient centrifugation was used to isolate PBMCs, with at least 6 million obtained per sample. Trizol reagent was used to extract total RNA from the PBMCs, yielding at least 6 micrograms per sample. Naive CD45RAhigh/CD27high T cell percentages were measured by flow cytometry on a PBMC aliquot from every donor. Libraries were constructed by 5' RACE. Sequencing took place on an Illumina HiSeq 2500. A second roughly 6 to 12 cycle PCR used a sample-barcoded 5' primer and a J-beta primer mix. A unique molecular identifier was introduced onto each TCR beta cDNA molecule by a template-switch 5' adaptor carrying 12 random nucleotides. Each sample yielded at least 2.5 million CDR3-containing paired-end reads. First-strand cDNA was synthesized from all RNA with the Mint cDNA synthesis kit, primed by a TRBC-specific oligonucleotide. Following uracil-DNA glycosylase treatment, a first 18-cycle PCR with universal primers M1SS and BC2_uni_R was performed on all cDNA. In the paper's pipeline: Each sample was normalized by randomly selecting 1 million high-quality reads, each carrying a distinct molecular identifier. Reads with shared molecular identifiers were discarded instead of being binned into consensus sequences. CDR3 identification, clonotype clustering and error correction used MiTCR with a Q25 quality threshold and the strictest error-elimination algorithm. A nonparametric unseen species model with Euler transformation was used to estimate a lower bound on total TCR beta diversity. TCRdb cleaned the public reads at Q25 with fastp, built clones with MiXCR and kept in-frame beta chains. Duplicate CDR3 protein sequences are folded into a single record with the most common DNA and genes. Clone size and V and J calls follow TCRdb, not the original study. The sample has approximately 780,000 distinct CDR3 sequences on record, about a quarter of them singletons. The ten largest account for under 3% of the sample.

About this clonotype: The specificity of this receptor is unknown. It has no much larger one-base neighbor in the sample; base qualities were not kept.

These same records also appear under a second study, on T cells of mothers and their children. Taken from the second paper: Nine systemically healthy Caucasian individuals served as donors, namely three mothers together with their six children. cDNA synthesis consumed the entire amount of extracted RNA, loaded at around 1.5 ug RNA in each 15 ul reaction. In the second PCR, the M1S primer added sample barcodes and 2-4 random nucleotides. Over 9.5 million TCR beta CDR3 reads were obtained for each mother, and millions of reads were obtained for each child. In both related and unrelated pairs, thymic selection shapes the output of TCR recombination in a similar way, with inherited differences having only a minor effect. Normalized repertoire overlap in related mother-child pairs was always slightly higher than in unrelated mother-child pairs, but the difference was never significant. Persistent microchimeric T cell clones were not detected, at a sensitivity of 85 to 100 clones per million clonotypes. The study used deep NGS to compare TCR beta repertoires of mothers and children, seeking features distinguishing related mother-child pairs from unrelated individuals. The mean age was 40 +/- 4 years for the mothers and about 10 +/- 4 years for the children. After adapter ligation was performed with NEBNext reagents, the libraries were sequenced on an Illumina HiSeq 2000 with 100+100 nt paired-end reads. Mother and child libraries were prepared a month apart and sequenced in separate runs to prevent cross-contamination. For each donor, somewhere between about 450,000 and 2,200,000 distinct TCR beta clonotypes were identified. Naive TCR beta clonotypes were estimated from low-frequency clonotypes matched to each donor's FACS-determined naive share, without sorting.

The rearranged segments are TRBV30 and TRBJ1-4; the D gene identity is not certain. The sample taken for sequencing was blood. This sequence originates from a boy aged 5-17 years in good health. The nucleotides are TGTGCCTGGACTACTGCGGCAACTAATGAAAAACTGTTTTTT. This translates into CAWTTAATNEKLFF.